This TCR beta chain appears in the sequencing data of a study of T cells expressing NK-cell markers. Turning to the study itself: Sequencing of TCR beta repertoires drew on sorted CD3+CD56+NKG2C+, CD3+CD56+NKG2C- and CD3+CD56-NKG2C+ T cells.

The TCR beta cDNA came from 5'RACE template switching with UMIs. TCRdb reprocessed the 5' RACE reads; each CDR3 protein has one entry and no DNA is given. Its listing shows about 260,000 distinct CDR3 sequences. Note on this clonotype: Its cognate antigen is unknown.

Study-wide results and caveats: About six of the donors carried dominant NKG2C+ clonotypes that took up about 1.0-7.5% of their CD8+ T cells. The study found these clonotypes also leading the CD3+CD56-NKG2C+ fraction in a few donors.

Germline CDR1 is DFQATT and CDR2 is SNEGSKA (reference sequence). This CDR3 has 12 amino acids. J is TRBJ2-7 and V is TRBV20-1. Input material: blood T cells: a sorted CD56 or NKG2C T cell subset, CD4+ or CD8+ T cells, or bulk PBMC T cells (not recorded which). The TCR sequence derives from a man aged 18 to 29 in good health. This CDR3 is CSARVSRYEQYF.